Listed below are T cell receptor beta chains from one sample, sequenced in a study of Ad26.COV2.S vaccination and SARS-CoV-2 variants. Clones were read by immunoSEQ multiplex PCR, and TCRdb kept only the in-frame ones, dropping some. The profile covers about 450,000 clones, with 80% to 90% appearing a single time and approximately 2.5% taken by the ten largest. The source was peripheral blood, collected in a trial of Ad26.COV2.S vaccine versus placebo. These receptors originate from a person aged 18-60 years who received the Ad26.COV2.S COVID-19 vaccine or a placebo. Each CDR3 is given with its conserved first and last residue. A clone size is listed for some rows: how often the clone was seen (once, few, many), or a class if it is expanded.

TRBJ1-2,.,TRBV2,CASSGGTHNYGYTF
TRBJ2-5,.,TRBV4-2,CASSALAGGQETQYF
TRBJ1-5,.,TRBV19,CASSIFWGYQPQHF
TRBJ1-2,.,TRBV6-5,CASRGSRQEKYGYTF
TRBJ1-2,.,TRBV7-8,CASRHLGQGQVGYTF
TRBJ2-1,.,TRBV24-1,CATSDLGAGASNEQFF
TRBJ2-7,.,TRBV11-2,CASSFTYEQYF
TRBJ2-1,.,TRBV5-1,CASSLGSQWNEQFF
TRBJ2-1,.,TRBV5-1,CASSLPKTGTGSYNEQFF
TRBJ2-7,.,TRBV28,CASSLLAGVPYEQYF
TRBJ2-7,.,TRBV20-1,CSPLSFYEQYF
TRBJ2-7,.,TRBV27,CASSLSDGYYEQYF
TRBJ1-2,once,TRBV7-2,CASSFSSFYGYTF
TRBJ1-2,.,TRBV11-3,CASSLDTGGFNGYTF
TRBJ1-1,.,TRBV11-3,CASSLATGVIGEAFF
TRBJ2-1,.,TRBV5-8,CASSLGSPPDLMIF
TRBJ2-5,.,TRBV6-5,CASSSSGGPGSQYF
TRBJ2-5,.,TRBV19,CASSIDLPSRTQYF
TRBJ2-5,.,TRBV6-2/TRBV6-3,CASSYYREGTQYF
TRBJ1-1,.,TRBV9,CASSVGVGGTEAFF
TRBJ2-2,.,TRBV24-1,CATRGANTGELFF
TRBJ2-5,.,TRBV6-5,CASIPGPYQETQYF
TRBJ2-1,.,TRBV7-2,CASSLELADEQFF
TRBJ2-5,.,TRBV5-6,CASSLGPRTGDLGTQYF
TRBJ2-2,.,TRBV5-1,CASSLEEGAGELFF
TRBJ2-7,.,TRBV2,CASSDQGSSYEQYF
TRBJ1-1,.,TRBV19,CASTTQGWRNLHTEAFF
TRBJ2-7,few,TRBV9,CASSVAPGVYEQYF
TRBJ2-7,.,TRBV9,CASSVGGWDEQYF
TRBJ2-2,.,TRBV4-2,CALLGEVEMGLKNTGELFF
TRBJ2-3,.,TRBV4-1,CASSSLYGGSGDTQYF
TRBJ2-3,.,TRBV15,CATSRDNPGATDTQYF
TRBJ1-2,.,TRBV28,CASSSLTDRAGYGYTF
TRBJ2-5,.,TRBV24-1,CATSDLGGEETQYF
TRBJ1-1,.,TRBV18,CANSPGAASTEAFF
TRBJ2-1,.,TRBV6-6,CASSYSRGSYNEQFF
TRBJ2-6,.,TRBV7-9,CASSLVRNSGANVLTF
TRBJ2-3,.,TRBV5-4,CASSSTSGGWGTDTQYF
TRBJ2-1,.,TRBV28,CASSLGQGYRRSYNEQFF
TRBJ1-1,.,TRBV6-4,CASSRRRDTEAFF
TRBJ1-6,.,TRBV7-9,CASSEGRASPLHF